This T cell receptor beta chain was obtained from a study of human T cells and chemical hapten exposure. In the study overall: Per-sample TCR yield variation was attributed mainly to small pooled library volume differences. Study conclusions and caveats: TCRs exceeding a frequency of 1 in 1000 stayed unchanged under DPC sensitization.

For this clonotype: Its antigen is as yet unknown.

The sample's time point: healthy volunteer bleed at 2 weeks. From whole blood left unfractionated, total RNA was extracted. The library labeled individual cDNA molecules by adding unique molecular identifiers to them. Under the authors' procedure: Ranging from roughly 23,224 to 690,600, TCR counts per sample had a median value of roughly 96,000. TCRdb ran MiXCR on the RACE reads and lists one entry per CDR3 protein. TCRdb, rather than the study authors, made the V and J calls. Among about 130,000 distinct CDR3 sequences listed, 8.5% to 9.5% were seen once. Germline loops: CDR1 SGHRS, CDR2 YFSETQ. V was shortened by 1 base and J by 2 bases, with 9 bases between the two germline ends. CDR3 size: 14 residues.

Sequencing was done on a sample of whole blood. The sequence came from a male donor in good health. Some clones in this sample may be carry-over from other donors' samples. The J gene is TRBJ2-5, the V gene TRBV5-1; no definite D call. In DNA form, the CDR3 reads TGCGCCAGCAGCTTGAGCCTGGGGCAAGAGACCCAGTACTTC. Residues: CASSLSLGQETQYF.